These 26 T cell receptor beta chains originate from one sample sequenced in a study of T cells in Graves' hyperthyroidism and ophthalmopathy. RNA transcripts gave rise to amplified TCR beta CDR3 regions. Carried out on the TCR CDR3, a first-round RT-PCR used the HTBI primer set. TCRdb passed the multiplex PCR reads through MiXCR, listing each CDR3 protein once. The sample has about 420,000 distinct CDR3 sequences; roughly 13% are singletons. Sequencing was done on a sample of blood. The receptors shown here come from a woman aged 18-29 years with Graves' hyperthyroidism.

Concerning this clonotype itself: Relative to the germline gene, one junction end is altered; a read error may explain this. The chain is built from TRBV7-9 and TRBJ2-7; maybe TRBD2 (6 bases). CDR3 length: 15 amino acids. Germline V gene sequence: CDR1 SEHNR, CDR2 FQNEAQ (reference sequence). The CDR3 protein is CAGSPGLDLTYEQYF. CDR3 DNA sequence: TGTGCCGGCAGCCCGGGACTCGACCTAACCTACGAGCAGTACTTC.

This clonotype was recorded many times. The chain uses TRBV13 and TRBJ1-1, with a possible D match to TRBD1 (6 bases). V was trimmed by 4 bases and J by 2 bases, leaving 11 bases between them. The germline CDR1 and CDR2 sequences are PRHDT and FYEKMQ (reference sequence). The CDR3 has 14 residues. The CDR3 loop is CASSYQGINTEAFF. In nucleotides, the CDR3 is TGTGCCAGCAGCTACCAGGGGATCAACACTGAAGCTTTCTTT.

The chain joins TRBV6-1 to TRBJ2-1, with no clear D. V lost 6 bases and J lost 6, with 12 bases in between. Germline V gives CDR1 MNHNS, CDR2 SASEGT. This CDR3 spans 13 amino acids. The CDR3 DNA sequence: TGTGCCAGCAGCTCCCGGATCATCAATGAGCAGTTCTTC. Translation: CASSSRIINEQFF.

This clonotype was seen at least ten times. The genes are TRBV20-1 and TRBJ2-7; D may be TRBD2 (5 bases). V lost 0 bases and J lost 3, with 15 bases in between. The germline V gene has CDR1 DFQATT and CDR2 SNEGSKA (reference sequence). The CDR3 extends over 15 amino acids. DNA of the CDR3: TGCAGTGCTAGAGATCCCTTCGCAGGACTCTACGAGCAGTACTTC. It translates to CSARDPFAGLYEQYF.

The chain joins TRBV5-4 to TRBJ2-7, with a possible D match to TRBD2 (5 bases). Trimming took 5 bases from V and 0 from J, leaving 15 bases between them. The CDR3 spans 15 residues. CDR1 and CDR2 (germline): SGHNT, YYREEE (reference sequence). CDR3 nucleotides: TGTGCCAGCAGACCAGGAAGGGAGAGCTCCTACGAGCAGTACTTC. Protein sequence: CASRPGRESSYEQYF.

V and J are TRBV19 and TRBJ1-2; D unresolved. The CDR3 is made up of 13 amino acids. Germline V gene data show CDR1 as LNHDA and CDR2 as SQIVND (reference sequence). Trimming removed 8 bases at V and 4 bases at J, with 14 bases between. The CDR3 spells CASGPPVAYGYTF. In DNA form, the CDR3 reads TGTGCCAGTGGGCCTCCTGTGGCCTATGGCTACACCTTC.

The chain links TRBV20-1 to TRBJ1-2; no clear D gene. Germline values: CDR1 DFQATT, CDR2 SNEGSKA (reference sequence). The V gene lost 3 bases and the J gene lost 0 bases, with 11 bases spanning the gap. CDR3 size: 14 residues. The DNA for the CDR3 is TGCAGTGCTAGTATGAAGGCTACTAACTATGGCTACACCTTC. Translating gives CSASMKATNYGYTF.

This clonotype showed up many times. The chain joins TRBV12-3 or TRBV12-4 to TRBJ1-6; 9 bases map to TRBD1. V lost 4 bases to trimming and J lost 2 bases; unmatched junction nucleotides: 3. The CDR3 is made up of 16 amino acids. The CDR3 region has the DNA TGTGCCAGCAGTTCCCGACAGGGGGCCTATAATTCACCCCTCCACTTT. As protein: CASSSRQGAYNSPLHF.

This chain links TRBV5-1 with TRBJ2-7, with 8 bases matching TRBD2. This CDR3 has 14 amino acids. V lost 3 bases, J lost 4 bases, and 6 bases stayed unmatched. Germline V gives CDR1 SGHRS, CDR2 YFSETQ. The DNA for the CDR3 is TGCGCCAGCAGCTGGAGCGGGAGTGGGTACGAGCAGTACTTC. Amino acid sequence: CASSWSGSGYEQYF.

This clonotype was detected many times. The rearrangement links TRBV5-1 to TRBJ2-7, with TRBD2 as a possible D gene (5 bases). Germline V gives CDR1 SGHRS, CDR2 YFSETQ. The V gene lost 0 bases and the J gene lost 3 bases, with 7 bases spanning the gap. This CDR3 is built from 13 residues. The DNA for the CDR3 is TGCGCCAGCAGCTTGGCTCGGGACTACGAGCAGTACTTC. It encodes CASSLARDYEQYF.

This clonotype was found many times. The chain carries TRBV28 and TRBJ2-5; 11 nucleotides agree with TRBD2. After removal of 4 bases from V and 5 bases from J, the junction contained 9 bases not matched to a gene. This CDR3 contains 16 residues. Germline V gene data show CDR1 as MDHEN and CDR2 as SYDVKM. The CDR3 nucleotides read TGTGCCAGCAGTTCACCGAGACTAGCGGGAATGGAGACCCAGTACTTC. Protein product: CASSSPRLAGMETQYF.

This clonotype was seen repeatedly, ten times or more. The chain couples TRBV20-1 to TRBJ2-5, with TRBD2 matching over 8 bases. The germline V gene has CDR1 DFQATT and CDR2 SNEGSKA (reference sequence). J was trimmed by 5 bases and V by 3 bases; bases with no gene match: 8. The CDR3 spans 14 residues. The CDR3 coding sequence is TGCAGTGCTAGTCTATTAGCGGGGCTGGAGACCCAGTACTTC. Amino acid sequence: CSASLLAGLETQYF.

V and J are TRBV10-3 and TRBJ1-1, with 7 nucleotides matching TRBD1. Looked up from germline, CDR1 is ENHRY and CDR2 is SYGVKD. V lost 5 bases to trimming and J lost 7 bases; unmatched junction nucleotides: 13. The CDR3 consists of 15 residues. The CDR3 reads CAISPEVGGGNEAFF. The CDR3 coding sequence is TGTGCCATCAGTCCAGAGGTAGGGGGCGGTAATGAAGCTTTCTTT.

This clonotype was seen repeatedly, ten times or more. The rearrangement links TRBV6-6 to TRBJ2-5; 12 nucleotides align to TRBD1. The length of the CDR3 is 16 residues. Germline V gene sequence: CDR1 MNHNY, CDR2 SVGAGI (reference sequence). Losses at the gene ends were 2 bases for V and 4 bases for J; bases not matched to a gene: 5. CDR3 in DNA: TGTGCCAGCAGTTACACGGGACAGGGGGCCGGAGAGACCCAGTACTTC. It translates to CASSYTGQGAGETQYF.

This clonotype has more than one count but fewer than ten. V is TRBV6-2 or TRBV6-3 and J is TRBJ1-2; unclear D gene. The CDR3 runs to 14 residues. V lost 0 bases and J lost 1, with 6 bases in between. Germline CDR1 MNHEY, CDR2 SVGEGT. The CDR3 spells CASSYSQINYGYTF. The DNA for the CDR3 is TGTGCCAGCAGTTACTCGCAAATTAACTATGGCTACACCTTC.

This clonotype was recorded at least ten times. The J gene is TRBJ2-3, the V gene TRBV27, with 10 bases matching TRBD2. This CDR3 is 13 amino acids long. Trimming removed 6 bases from V and 6 bases from J; junction bases left unmatched: 3. CDR1 and CDR2 (germline): MNHEY, SMNVEV (reference sequence). CDR3 protein: CASSKREGDTQYF. DNA of the CDR3: TGTGCCAGCAGCAAGCGGGAGGGGGATACGCAGTATTTT.

The table lists this clonotype with many counts. V and J are TRBV28 and TRBJ2-1, with D unresolved. The CDR3 consists of 15 residues. CDR1 is MDHEN and CDR2 is SYDVKM in the germline V gene. The germline V and J ends were trimmed by 2 bases and 5 bases, with 13 bases remaining between them. CDR3 in DNA: TGTGCCAGCAGTTTAGTTAACGACGTTGACAATGAGCAGTTCTTC. Protein: CASSLVNDVDNEQFF.

This clonotype appeared many times. The chain combines TRBV10-3 with TRBJ2-1; TRBD2 is a possible D gene (5 bases). Germline V gives CDR1 ENHRY, CDR2 SYGVKD. V dropped 6 bases and J dropped 0 bases, with 15 bases sitting between them. The CDR3 contains 16 residues. The CDR3 sequence is CAIRVSGSGSYNEQFF. In DNA, the CDR3 is TGTGCCATCAGGGTAAGCGGAAGTGGCTCCTACAATGAGCAGTTCTTC.

The rearrangement links TRBV9 to TRBJ1-2; the D is unclear. Germline lookup yields CDR1 SGDLS and CDR2 YYNGEE. Trimming stripped 0 bases from V and 6 bases from J, with 15 bases between. The CDR3 totals 15 residues. CDR3 amino acids: CASSVGPSSYHGYTF. The CDR3 DNA reads as TGTGCCAGCAGCGTAGGTCCCTCGAGCTACCATGGCTACACCTTC.

There are many counts of this clonotype. This rearrangement joins TRBV12-3 or TRBV12-4 to TRBJ2-7, with D tentatively TRBD2 (6 bases). The CDR3 has 13 residues. Trimming removed 3 bases at V and 6 bases at J, with 12 bases between. The CDR3 coding sequence is TGTGCCAGCAGTTTTGGGGGGTCCGCCGAGCAGTACTTC. Translation: CASSFGGSAEQYF.

This clonotype was observed at least ten times. V gene TRBV7-9 combines with J gene TRBJ2-7, with D tentatively TRBD2 (5 bases). Germline CDR1 is SEHNR and CDR2 is FQNEAQ (reference sequence). CDR3 length: 16 amino acids. Trimming took off 1 base at V and 4 bases at J, with 17 bases between the two ends. CDR3 bases: TGTGCCAGCAGCTTAGAATCAAGAGGGAATTTGTACGAGCAGTACTTC. It translates to CASSLESRGNLYEQYF.

At least ten counts were recorded for this clonotype. V gene TRBV24-1 combines with J gene TRBJ2-5; 11 bases are a match to TRBD1. CDR1 and CDR2 from the germline V gene are KGHDR and SFDVKD. The CDR3 has 15 amino acids. The V and J ends lost 6 bases and 1 base, in that order; junction bases with no gene match: 3. In nucleotides, the CDR3 is TGTGCCACCAGTCGGACAGGGGGCTTCCAAGAGACCCAGTACTTC. It codes for CATSRTGGFQETQYF.

There are many counts of this clonotype. V is TRBV27 and J is TRBJ1-2, with unresolved D. Germline CDR1 MNHEY, CDR2 SMNVEV (reference sequence). Trimming took off 3 bases at V and 3 bases at J, with 11 bases between the two ends. The CDR3 spans 14 residues. CDR3: CASSFKGYDYGYTF. In nucleotides, the CDR3 is TGTGCCAGCAGTTTCAAGGGATATGACTATGGCTACACCTTC.

The table lists this clonotype with many counts. The chain has TRBV20-1 and TRBJ1-1, with D tentatively TRBD1 (5 bases). The length of the CDR3 is 13 residues. CDR1 DFQATT and CDR2 SNEGSKA come from the germline V gene (reference sequence). Trimming stripped 7 bases from V and 0 bases from J, with 12 bases between. The CDR3 bases are TGCAGTGGGGAGCACAGGATGAACACTGAAGCTTTCTTT. Translating gives CSGEHRMNTEAFF.

There are many counts of this clonotype. The chain has TRBV20-1 and TRBJ2-3, with 7 bases fitting TRBD2. This CDR3 is built from 18 residues. Germline V gene sequence: CDR1 DFQATT, CDR2 SNEGSKA (reference sequence). V shed 1 base and J 0 bases; nucleotides not matched to a gene: 13. CDR3 sequence (DNA): TGCAGTGCTAGAGGGGGAGGGGTTCTAGCGGCAAGCACAGATACGCAGTATTTT. Protein product: CSARGGGVLAASTDTQYF.

The table lists this clonotype with many counts. This chain connects TRBV6-2 or TRBV6-3 to TRBJ2-5; 7 bases fit TRBD1. The CDR3 sequence is 13 residues long. Germline CDR1 and CDR2: MNHEY and SVGEGT. V lost 6 bases and J lost 3; bases outside the gene matches: 4. CDR3 nucleotide sequence: TGTGCCAGCAGAATCACAGGGGAAGAGACCCAGTACTTC. Translated, it gives CASRITGEETQYF.